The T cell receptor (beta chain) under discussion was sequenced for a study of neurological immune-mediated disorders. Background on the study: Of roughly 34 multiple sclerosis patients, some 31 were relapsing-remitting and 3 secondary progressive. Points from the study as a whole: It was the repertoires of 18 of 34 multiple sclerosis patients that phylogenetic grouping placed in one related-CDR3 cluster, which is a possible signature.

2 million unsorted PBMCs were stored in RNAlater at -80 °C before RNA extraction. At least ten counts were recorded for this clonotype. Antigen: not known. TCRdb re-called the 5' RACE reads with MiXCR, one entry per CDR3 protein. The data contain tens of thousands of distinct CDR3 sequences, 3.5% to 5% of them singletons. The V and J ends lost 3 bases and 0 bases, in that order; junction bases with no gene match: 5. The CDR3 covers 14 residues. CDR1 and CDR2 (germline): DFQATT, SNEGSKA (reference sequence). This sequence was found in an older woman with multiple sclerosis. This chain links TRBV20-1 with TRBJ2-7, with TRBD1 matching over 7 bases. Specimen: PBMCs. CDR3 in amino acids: CSASSGDSSYEQYF. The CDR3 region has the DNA TGCAGTGCTAGTTCAGGGGACAGCTCCTACGAGCAGTACTTC.